This TCR beta chain was identified during a study of T-cell memory formation after mild COVID-19. TCRdb ran MiXCR on the 5' RACE reads and lists one entry per CDR3 protein. The top ten hold 2% to 2.5% of the sample, which has nearly 250,000 distinct CDR3 sequences, approximately 15% seen once. CDR3 length: 16 amino acids. Germline CDR1 reads LGHNA; CDR2 reads YSLEER. V shed 0 bases and J shed 7 bases, with 13 bases lying between them. This clonotype was found many times. The chain is built from TRBV4-3 and TRBJ1-6; D may be TRBD1 (5 bases). Specimen: PBMCs or a T cell subset sorted from them (not recorded which). The clonotype originates from an adult woman who had mild COVID-19 (a few samples of this study predate the infection). Cell type and time point are not known. The CDR3 DNA sequence: TGCGCCAGCAGCCAAGATCTGAGGGGCGGGAATTCACCCCTCCACTTT. This gives the protein CASSQDLRGGNSPLHF.